This T cell receptor (beta chain) was identified during a study of T cell responses to AZD1222 COVID-19 vaccine. Findings of the study overall: Without day 14 samples, only post-peak T cell repertoires were studied. Seropositive status at baseline applied to only five to seven AZD1222 recipients. CD4 TCRs linked to vaccination spanned spike, dominating at 160-218 and 743-854. Of spike-specific TCRs, nearly half reportedly target regions left unmutated in variants.

Germline lookup yields CDR1 SGHDT and CDR2 YYEEEE. Between the trimmed V and J ends, which lost 1 base and 9 bases, there was a span of 14 bases. The CDR3 consists of 15 residues. Turning to this clone: Its target is not known.

This table comes from immunoSEQ multiplex PCR, and its TCRdb copy is limited to in-frame clones, with some not included. The table records 75,000 to 100,000 clones, about 85% of them present only once. The TCR comes from an adult in good health. V usage is TRBV5-6 and J usage is TRBJ1-6; D gene unclear. The material was peripheral blood, obtained on day 0 of AZD1222 vaccination. DNA for the CDR3: TGTGCCAGCAGCTTGTTACGGTCTGGGCGTTCACCCCTCCACTTT. Protein product: CASSLLRSGRSPLHF.